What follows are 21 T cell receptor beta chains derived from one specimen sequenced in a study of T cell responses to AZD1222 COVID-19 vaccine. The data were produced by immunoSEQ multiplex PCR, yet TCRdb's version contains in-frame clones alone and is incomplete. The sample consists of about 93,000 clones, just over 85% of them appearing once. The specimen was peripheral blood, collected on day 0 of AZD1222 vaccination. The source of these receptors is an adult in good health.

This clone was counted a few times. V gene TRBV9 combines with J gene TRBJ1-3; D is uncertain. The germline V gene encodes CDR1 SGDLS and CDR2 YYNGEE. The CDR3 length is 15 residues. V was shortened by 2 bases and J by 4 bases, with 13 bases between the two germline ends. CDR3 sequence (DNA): TGTGCCAGCAGCGTCGGTTGGAGGAACGGAAACACCATATATTTT. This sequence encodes CASSVGWRNGNTIYF.

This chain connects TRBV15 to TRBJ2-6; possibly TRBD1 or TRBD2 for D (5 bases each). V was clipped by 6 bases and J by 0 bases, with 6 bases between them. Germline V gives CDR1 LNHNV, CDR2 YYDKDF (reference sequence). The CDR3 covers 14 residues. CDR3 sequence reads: CATRGDSGANVLTF. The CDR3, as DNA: TGTGCCACCAGGGGGGACTCTGGGGCCAACGTCCTGACTTTC.

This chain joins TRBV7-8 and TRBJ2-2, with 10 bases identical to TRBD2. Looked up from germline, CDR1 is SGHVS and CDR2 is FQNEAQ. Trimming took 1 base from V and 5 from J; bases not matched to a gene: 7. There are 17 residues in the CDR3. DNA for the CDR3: TGTGCCAGCAGCTTAGTCGCTAGCGGGAGATGGACCGGGGAGCTGTTTTTT. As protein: CASSLVASGRWTGELFF.

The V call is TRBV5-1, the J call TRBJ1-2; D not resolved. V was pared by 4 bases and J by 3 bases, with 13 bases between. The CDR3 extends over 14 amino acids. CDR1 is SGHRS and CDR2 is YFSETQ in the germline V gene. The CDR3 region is CASSTLTGDYGYTF. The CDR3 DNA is TGCGCCAGCAGCACCCTGACGGGTGACTATGGCTACACCTTC.

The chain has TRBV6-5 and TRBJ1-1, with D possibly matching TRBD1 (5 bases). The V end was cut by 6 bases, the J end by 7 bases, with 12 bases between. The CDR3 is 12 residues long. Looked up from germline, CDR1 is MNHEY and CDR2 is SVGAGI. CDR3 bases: TGTGCCAGCAGCCCCCCGGGGCGTGAAGCTTTCTTT. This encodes CASSPPGREAFF.

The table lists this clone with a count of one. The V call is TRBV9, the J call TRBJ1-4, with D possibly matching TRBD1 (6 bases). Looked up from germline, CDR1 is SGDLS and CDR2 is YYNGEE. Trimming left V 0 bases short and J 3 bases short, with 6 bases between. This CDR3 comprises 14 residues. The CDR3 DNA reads TGTGCCAGCAGCGTAGCAGGGGCTAATGAAAAACTGTTTTTT. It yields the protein CASSVAGANEKLFF.

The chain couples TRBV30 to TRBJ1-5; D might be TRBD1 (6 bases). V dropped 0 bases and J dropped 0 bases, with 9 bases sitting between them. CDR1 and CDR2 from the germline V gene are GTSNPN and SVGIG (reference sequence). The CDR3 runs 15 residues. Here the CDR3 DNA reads TGTGCCTGGAGTGTACAGGGAAATAGCAATCAGCCCCAGCATTTT. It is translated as CAWSVQGNSNQPQHF.

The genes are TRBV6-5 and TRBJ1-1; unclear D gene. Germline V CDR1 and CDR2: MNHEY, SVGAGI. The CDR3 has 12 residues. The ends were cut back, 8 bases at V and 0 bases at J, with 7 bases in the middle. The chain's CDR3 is CASLNMNTEAFF. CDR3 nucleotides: TGTGCCAGCCTTAATATGAACACTGAAGCTTTCTTT.

The DNA for the CDR3 is TGTGCCACCCGGGTTGTGACTGGCGAGCAGTACTTC. This gives the protein CATRVVTGEQYF. The chain carries TRBV7-9 and TRBJ2-7; D gene ambiguous. The CDR3 consists of 12 residues. V was shortened by 10 bases and J by 6 bases, with 16 bases between the two germline ends. Germline V gives CDR1 SEHNR, CDR2 FQNEAQ (reference sequence).

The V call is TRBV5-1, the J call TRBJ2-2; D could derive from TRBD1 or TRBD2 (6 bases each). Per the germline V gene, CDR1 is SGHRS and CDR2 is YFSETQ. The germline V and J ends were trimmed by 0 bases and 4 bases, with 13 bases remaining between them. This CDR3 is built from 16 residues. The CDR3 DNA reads TGCGCCAGCAGCTTGGCCGGGGGACAAATCACCGGGGAGCTGTTTTTT. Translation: CASSLAGGQITGELFF.

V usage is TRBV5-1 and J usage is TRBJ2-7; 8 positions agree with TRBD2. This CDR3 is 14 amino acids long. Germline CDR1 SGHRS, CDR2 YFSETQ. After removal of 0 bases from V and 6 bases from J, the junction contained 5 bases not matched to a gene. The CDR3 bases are TGCGCCAGCAGCTTGGGTGCGGGAGGCGGCGAGCAGTACTTC. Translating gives CASSLGAGGGEQYF. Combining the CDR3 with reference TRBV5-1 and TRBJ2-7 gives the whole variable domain KAGVTQTPRYLIKTRGQQVTLSCSPISGHRSVSWYQQTPGQGLQFLFEYFSETQRNKGNFPGRFSGRQFSNSRSEMNVSTLELGDSALYLCASSLGAGGGEQYFGPGTRLTVT.

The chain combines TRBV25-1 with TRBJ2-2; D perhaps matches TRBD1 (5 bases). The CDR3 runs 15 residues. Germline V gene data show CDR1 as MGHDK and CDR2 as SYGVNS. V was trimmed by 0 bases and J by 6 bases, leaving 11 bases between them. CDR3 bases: TGTGCCAGCAGTGAATATCAGGGTCTCCCCGGGGAGCTGTTTTTT. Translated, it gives CASSEYQGLPGELFF. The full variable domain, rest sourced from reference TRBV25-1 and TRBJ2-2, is EADIYQTPRYLVIGTGKKITLECSQTMGHDKMYWYQQDPGMELHLIHYSYGVNSTEKGDLSSESTVSRIRTEHFPLTLESARPSHTSQYLCASSEYQGLPGELFFGEGSRLTVL.

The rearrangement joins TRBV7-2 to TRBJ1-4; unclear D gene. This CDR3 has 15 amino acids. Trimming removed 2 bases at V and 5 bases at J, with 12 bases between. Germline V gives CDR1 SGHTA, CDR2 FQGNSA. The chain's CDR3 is CASSLSGGLNEKLFF. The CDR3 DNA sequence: TGTGCCAGCAGCTTATCGGGAGGGCTCAATGAAAAACTGTTTTTT.

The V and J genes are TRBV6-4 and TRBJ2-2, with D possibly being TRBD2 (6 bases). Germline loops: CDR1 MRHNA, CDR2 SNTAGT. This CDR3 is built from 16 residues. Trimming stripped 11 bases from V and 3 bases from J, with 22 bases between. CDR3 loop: CAWSGLRCTYTGELFF. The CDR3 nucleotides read TGTGCCTGGTCGGGACTCCGCTGCACTTACACCGGGGAGCTGTTTTTT.

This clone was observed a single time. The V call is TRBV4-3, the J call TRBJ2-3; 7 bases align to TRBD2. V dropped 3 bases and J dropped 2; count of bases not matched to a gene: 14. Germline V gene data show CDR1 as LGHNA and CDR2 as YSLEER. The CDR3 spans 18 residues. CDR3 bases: TGCGCCAGCAGCCACCTTAGCGGGCCTGTGGGCTACACAGATACGCAGTATTTT. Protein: CASSHLSGPVGYTDTQYF.

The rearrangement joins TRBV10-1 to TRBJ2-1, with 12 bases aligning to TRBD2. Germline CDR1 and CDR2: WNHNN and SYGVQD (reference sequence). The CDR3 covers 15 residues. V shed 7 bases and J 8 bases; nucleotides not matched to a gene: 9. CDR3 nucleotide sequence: TGCGCCAGCACCCCCCGGACTAGCGGGGTCGATGAGCAGTTCTTC. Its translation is CASTPRTSGVDEQFF.

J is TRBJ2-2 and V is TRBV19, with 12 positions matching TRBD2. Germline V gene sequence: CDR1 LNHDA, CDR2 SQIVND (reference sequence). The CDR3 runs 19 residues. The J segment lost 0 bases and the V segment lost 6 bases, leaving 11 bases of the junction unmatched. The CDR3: CASRTRRLAGGSNTGELFF. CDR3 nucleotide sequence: TGTGCCAGTAGAACTAGACGCCTAGCGGGAGGGTCGAACACCGGGGAGCTGTTTTTT.

CDR3 DNA: TGTGCCAGCAGCGTGTTAGCGAGCAATCAGCCCCAGCATTTT. As protein: CASSVLASNQPQHF. The J gene is TRBJ1-5, the V gene TRBV2, with D uncertain. The CDR3 is 14 residues long. The germline gives CDR1 SNHLY, CDR2 FYNNEI. Trimming cost V 6 bases and J 1 base, with 10 bases left between them.

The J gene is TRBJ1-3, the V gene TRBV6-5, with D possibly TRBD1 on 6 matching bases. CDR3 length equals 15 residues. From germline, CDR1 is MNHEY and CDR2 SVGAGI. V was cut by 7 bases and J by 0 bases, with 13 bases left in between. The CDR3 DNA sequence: TGTGCCAGCACGAGGGGGGCGAGCTCTGGAAACACCATATATTTT. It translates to CASTRGASSGNTIYF.

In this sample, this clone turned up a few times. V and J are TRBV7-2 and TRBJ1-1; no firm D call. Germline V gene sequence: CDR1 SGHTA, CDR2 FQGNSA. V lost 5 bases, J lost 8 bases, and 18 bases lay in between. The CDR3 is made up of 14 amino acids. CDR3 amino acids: CASSPIGYLVEAFF. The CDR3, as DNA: TGTGCCAGCAGCCCCATTGGGTATTTGGTAGAAGCTTTCTTT.

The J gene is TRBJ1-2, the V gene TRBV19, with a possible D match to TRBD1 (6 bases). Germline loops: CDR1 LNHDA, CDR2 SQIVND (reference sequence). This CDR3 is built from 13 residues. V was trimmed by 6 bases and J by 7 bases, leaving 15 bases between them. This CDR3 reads CASRKQGLSGYTF. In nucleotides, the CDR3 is TGTGCCAGTAGAAAACAGGGACTGAGTGGCTACACCTTC. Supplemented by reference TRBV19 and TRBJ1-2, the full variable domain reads DGGITQSPKYLFRKEGQNVTLSCEQNLNHDAMYWYRQDPGQGLRLIYYSQIVNDFQKGDIAEGYSVSREKKESFPLTVTSAQKNPTAFYLCASRKQGLSGYTFGSGTRLTVV.